This T cell receptor beta chain comes out of a study of cytomegalovirus exposure and HLA in healthy donors. Overall study findings and caveats: There was a cluster of highly shared sequence variants that was likely a sequencing artifact.

Concerning this clone itself: Its antigen is still unknown.

This PCR relied on a set of 60 Vbeta primers and 13 Jbeta primers. Profiled with immunoSEQ multiplex PCR; TCRdb holds only in-frame clones, not every one. The sample yields some 120,000 clones, more than 65% seen once. This CDR3 spans 13 amino acids. Deletions cut 5 bases from V and 3 bases from J, with 11 bases between. Germline CDR1 and CDR2: SEHNR and FQNEAQ (reference sequence). The sequenced sample consisted of PBMCs. This sequence joins TRBV7-9 and TRBJ2-7; D is unresolved. The source is a man aged 35 to 55 in good health and CMV-seropositive. The CDR3 region is CASSELSVYEQYF. The CDR3, as DNA: TGTGCCAGCAGCGAACTTTCCGTCTACGAGCAGTACTTC.